The 22 T cell receptor beta chains reported below all come from one sample, sequenced in a study of shared clonotypes between healthy human individuals. Here immunoSEQ multiplex PCR was the method, and the copy in TCRdb shows in-frame clones only, minus some. The table lists around 990,000 clones, 77% of them singletons. The specimen sequenced was memory CD4+ T cells from PBMCs. Described subset: CD45RA-negative fraction. These receptor sequences come from a young man in good health. Some clones in this sample may be carry-over from other donors' samples.

CDR3 region: CASSSPGTPGGGTEAFF. DNA for the CDR3: TGTGCCAGCAGTTCCCCCGGGACCCCGGGAGGGGGAACTGAAGCTTTCTTT. J is TRBJ1-1 and V is TRBV5-4; D possibly corresponds to TRBD1 (6 bases). Trimming stripped 5 bases from V and 5 bases from J, with 25 bases between. Germline assignment: CDR1 SGHNT and CDR2 YYREEE (reference sequence). The CDR3 loop spans 17 amino acids.

This clone turned up a few times. The CDR3 loop reads CASRGQGAGGYTF. CDR3 DNA sequence: TGTGCCAGCAGAGGACAGGGGGCAGGTGGCTACACCTTC. This chain joins TRBV28 and TRBJ1-2; 11 positions agree with TRBD1. Germline CDR1 reads MDHEN; CDR2 reads SYDVKM. The junction had 4 bases not matched to a gene; V was cut back by 6 bases and J by 7 bases. The CDR3 spans 13 residues.

V and J are TRBV5-1 and TRBJ2-7, with TRBD1 matching over 10 bases. CDR3 length: 14 amino acids. Germline values: CDR1 SGHRS, CDR2 YFSETQ. Losses at the gene ends were 4 bases for V and 0 bases for J; bases not matched to a gene: 1. The CDR3, as DNA: TGCGCCAGCAGCCGGACAGGGGGCTCCTACGAGCAGTACTTC. Amino acids: CASSRTGGSYEQYF.

The chain couples TRBV30 to TRBJ2-7; D gene ambiguous. Trimming took off 6 bases at V and 4 bases at J, with 13 bases between the two ends. The CDR3 covers 12 residues. CDR1 is GTSNPN, CDR2 SVGIG, per germline (reference sequence). The CDR3 DNA reads as TGTGCCTGCGAAGCTACCGGGTACGAGCAGTACTTC. The encoded protein is CACEATGYEQYF.

Details on this clone: This specimen includes other DNA sequences encoding the same CDR3. The CDR3 here is CASSLLVNTEAFF. The CDR3 DNA is TGTGCCAGCAGCTTATTAGTGAACACTGAAGCTTTCTTT. The chain combines TRBV7-3 with TRBJ1-1; D uncertain. CDR3 length: 13 amino acids. Germline-derived CDR1 and CDR2 are SGHTA and FQGTGA. Between the trimmed V and J ends, which lost 2 bases and 0 bases, there was a span of 4 bases.

This chain joins TRBV6-5 and TRBJ1-1; D might be TRBD1 (5 bases). The CDR3 has 15 amino acids. Germline loops: CDR1 MNHEY, CDR2 SVGAGI. V lost 0 bases and J lost 6, with 14 bases in between. CDR3 nucleotide sequence: TGTGCCAGCAGTTACTCGATGGGGCAGGTCCCTGAAGCTTTCTTT. The encoded protein is CASSYSMGQVPEAFF.

This clone has a single count. The chain recombines TRBV6-1 with TRBJ1-5; D is unclear. Trimming left V 2 bases short and J 5 bases short, with 7 bases between. The CDR3 is made up of 13 amino acids. Germline assignment: CDR1 MNHNS and CDR2 SASEGT. CDR3 amino acids: CASSEFFHQPQHF. The CDR3 DNA follows: TGTGCCAGCAGTGAATTCTTCCATCAGCCCCAGCATTTT.

The rearrangement links TRBV4-2 to TRBJ2-1; TRBD2 is a possible D gene (6 bases). There are 16 residues in the CDR3. V lost 4 bases to trimming and J lost 8 bases, with 21 bases between them. Germline V gene sequence: CDR1 LGHNA, CDR2 YNFKEQ. CDR3 residues: CASSLGGGRVEDEQFF. Written as DNA, the CDR3 is TGTGCCAGCAGCCTCGGGGGTGGCCGCGTCGAGGATGAGCAGTTCTTC.

The chain recombines TRBV10-3 with TRBJ1-4; no firm D call. V was cut by 5 bases and J by 3 bases, with 7 bases left in between. Germline CDR1 reads ENHRY; CDR2 reads SYGVKD. The CDR3 has 13 residues. The DNA of the CDR3 is TGTGCCATCAGTAAAGGACCTAATGAAAAACTGTTTTTT. Amino acids: CAISKGPNEKLFF.

DNA for the CDR3: TGCGCCAGCAGCTTGGTTTCGGAAGACTATGGCTACACCTTC. Translation gives CASSLVSEDYGYTF. The chain recombines TRBV5-1 with TRBJ1-2, with D unclear. The germline CDR1 and CDR2 sequences are SGHRS and YFSETQ. The CDR3 is 14 amino acids. V was pared by 0 bases and J by 3 bases, with 9 bases between.

On this clone: Other DNA sequences in the same sample also yield this CDR3. The chain employs TRBV6-1 and TRBJ1-5; D is undetermined. The CDR3 runs to 13 residues. Germline lookup yields CDR1 MNHNS and CDR2 SASEGT. Trimming shortened V by 0 bases and J by 4 bases, and 4 bases separated the two germline ends. The CDR3 DNA follows: TGTGCCAGCAGTGAAGCGCAGAATCAGCCCCAGCATTTT. Translated, it gives CASSEAQNQPQHF.

V gene TRBV29-1 combines with J gene TRBJ2-2, with 8 positions matching TRBD2. The J segment lost 5 bases and the V segment lost 8 bases, leaving 7 bases of the junction unmatched. Germline CDR1 is SQVTM and CDR2 is ANQGSEA. The CDR3 runs 13 residues. The CDR3 protein is CSLRSGRTGELFF. The CDR3 DNA is TGCAGCCTGCGGAGCGGGAGAACCGGGGAGCTGTTTTTT.

This clone was seen a handful of times. V and J are TRBV5-4 and TRBJ2-1; D ambiguous. The CDR3 length is 15 residues. Trimming shortened V by 4 bases and J by 0 bases, and 11 bases separated the two germline ends. The germline CDR1 and CDR2 sequences are SGHNT and YYREEE (reference sequence). CDR3 region: CASSLEEGSYNEQFF. The CDR3 nucleotides read TGTGCCAGCAGCCTGGAAGAAGGCTCCTACAATGAGCAGTTCTTC.

This chain connects TRBV7-2 to TRBJ1-2, with 7 bases fitting TRBD1. Germline V CDR1 and CDR2: SGHTA, FQGNSA. Losses at the gene ends were 2 bases for V and 8 bases for J; bases not matched to a gene: 8. This CDR3 is 14 amino acids long. Here the CDR3 reads CASSLRTGEEGYTF. CDR3 in DNA: TGTGCCAGCAGCTTACGTACAGGGGAGGAGGGCTACACCTTC.

As to this clone: Different DNA sequences within this sample yield the same CDR3. This chain connects TRBV18 to TRBJ2-7; no reliable D call. This CDR3 has 13 residues. Germline V gene data show CDR1 as KGHSH and CDR2 as LQKENI. The V gene lost 0 bases and the J gene lost 7 bases, with 10 bases spanning the gap. CDR3 in amino acids: CASSPPSRSEQYF. The CDR3 region has the DNA TGTGCCAGCTCACCACCATCCAGGAGTGAGCAGTACTTC.

A few counts support this clone. At the DNA level, this CDR3 is encoded by other sequences in the same sample as well. V usage is TRBV18 and J usage is TRBJ1-2, with 7 bases identical to TRBD1. Trimming at V came to 2 bases and at J to 8 bases, leaving 5 bases not matched to a gene. The V gene's germline CDR1 is KGHSH and CDR2 LQKENI. This CDR3 is 13 amino acids long. Here the CDR3 reads CASSPRTGEGYTF. The CDR3 DNA is TGTGCCAGCTCACCAAGAACAGGGGAAGGCTACACCTTC.

The chain links TRBV10-3 to TRBJ1-2; D not certain. Germline CDR1 is ENHRY and CDR2 is SYGVKD. The V end was cut by 3 bases, the J end by 8 bases, with 13 bases between. The CDR3 has 13 residues. CDR3 sequence: CAISEIAGKGYTF. The CDR3 DNA reads as TGTGCCATCAGTGAAATTGCGGGGAAAGGCTACACCTTC.

The rearrangement joins TRBV5-1 to TRBJ2-5; TRBD2 agrees at 12 bases. There are 15 residues in the CDR3. Germline CDR1 is SGHRS and CDR2 is YFSETQ. V lost 0 bases to trimming and J lost 5 bases; unmatched junction nucleotides: 2. The CDR3 region is CASSLGTSGAETQYF. The CDR3 nucleotides are TGCGCCAGCAGCTTGGGGACTAGCGGGGCGGAGACCCAGTACTTC. Variable domain in full (rest from reference TRBV5-1 and TRBJ2-5): KAGVTQTPRYLIKTRGQQVTLSCSPISGHRSVSWYQQTPGQGLQFLFEYFSETQRNKGNFPGRFSGRQFSNSRSEMNVSTLELGDSALYLCASSLGTSGAETQYFGPGTRLLVL.

As to this clone: Other DNA sequences in the same sample also yield this CDR3. The rearrangement uses TRBV28 and TRBJ2-7; 8 nucleotides match TRBD1. The CDR3 length is 13 residues. V was pared by 5 bases and J by 3 bases, with 3 bases of the junction left unmatched. CDR1 is MDHEN and CDR2 is SYDVKM in the germline V gene. CDR3 DNA sequence: TGTGCCAGCAGTCTCACAGGGGGCTACGAGCAGTACTTC. This sequence encodes CASSLTGGYEQYF. The variable domain in full, with the rest retrieved from reference TRBV28 and TRBJ2-7, is DVKVTQSSRYLVKRTGEKVFLECVQDMDHENMFWYRQDPGLGLRLIYFSYDVKMKEKGDIPEGYSVSREKKERFSLILESASTNQTSMYLCASSLTGGYEQYFGPGTRLTVT.

The chain uses TRBV6-5 and TRBJ1-4; TRBD1 aligns across 7 bases. Trimming removed 8 bases from V and 8 bases from J; junction bases left unmatched: 8. Per the germline V gene, CDR1 is MNHEY and CDR2 is SVGAGI. CDR3 size: 13 residues. As DNA, the CDR3 is TGTGCCAGCGGGAGCAGGGGGAGGGAAAAACTGTTTTTT. This sequence encodes CASGSRGREKLFF.

Only a few counts were recorded for this clone. The chain combines TRBV4-3 with TRBJ2-1, with 8 bases identical to TRBD2. V was clipped by 0 bases and J by 7 bases; unmatched bases: 5. The CDR3 contains 15 residues. Per germline, CDR1 LGHNA and CDR2 YSLEER. The DNA of the CDR3 is TGCGCCAGCAGCCAAGATAAAGCGGGAGCAAATGAGCAGTTCTTC. It encodes CASSQDKAGANEQFF.

The chain joins TRBV5-1 to TRBJ1-2; D remains ambiguous. The CDR3 extends over 16 amino acids. The germline CDR1 and CDR2 sequences are SGHRS and YFSETQ. Trimming left V 6 bases short and J 0 bases short, with 18 bases between. The CDR3 sequence is CASTELGYGANYGYTF. The CDR3 region has the DNA TGCGCCAGCACTGAACTCGGGTATGGAGCTAACTATGGCTACACCTTC.